These T cell receptor beta chains were read from a single sample in a study of blood T cell repertoires in COVID-19. Some clones are missing from TCRdb's copy, which holds only in-frame ones; the method was immunoSEQ multiplex PCR. The sample yields fewer than 200,000 clones, 70% to 80% seen once. The sample comprised PBMCs or T cells enriched from blood (not recorded which). These receptors were taken from a woman in her 70s in a cohort exposed to, infected with or recovered from COVID-19 (not recorded which). The CDR3 runs from the conserved cysteine through the conserved F or W. A D gene is named only where the DNA matches it firmly. Clone size appears in some rows only: once, few, many, or a class for an expanded clone.

TRBD1	TRBJ1-1	TRBV7-2	NA	CASSFRGPSEAFF	TGTGCCAGCAGCTTCAGGGGGCCCTCTGAAGCTTTCTTT
TRBD1	TRBJ2-7	TRBV10-3	NA	CAISDYFTGDAYEQYF	TGTGCCATCAGTGATTATTTCACAGGGGACGCCTACGAGCAGTACTTC
TRBD2	TRBJ2-1	TRBV2	few	CASEPLSGRAYNEQFF	TGTGCCAGCGAACCCTTAAGCGGGAGAGCCTACAATGAGCAGTTCTTC
TRBD2	TRBJ2-2	TRBV27	NA	CASSRSGSVTGELFF	TGTGCCAGCAGCCGTAGCGGGAGTGTCACCGGGGAGCTGTTTTTT
NA	TRBJ1-2	TRBV12-3/TRBV12-4	NA	CASRTGVYGYTF	TGTGCCAGCAGAACGGGGGTCTATGGCTACACCTTC
TRBD2	TRBJ2-3	TRBV27	NA	CASSTGLGSGTDTQYF	TGTGCCAGCAGCACGGGACTAGGTTCGGGCACAGATACGCAGTATTTT
NA	TRBJ2-1	TRBV19	NA	CASSIQQGSNEQFF	TGTGCCAGTAGTATTCAGCAGGGCAGCAATGAGCAGTTCTTC
NA	TRBJ1-1	TRBV6-5	NA	CASSPAPGGTEAFF	TGTGCCAGCAGCCCCGCGCCGGGGGGCACTGAAGCTTTCTTT
NA	TRBJ2-3	TRBV11-2	NA	CASSRRNTDTQYF	TGTGCCAGCAGCCGGAGGAACACAGATACGCAGTATTTT
NA	TRBJ2-1	TRBV12-3/TRBV12-4	NA	CASRGVNEQFF	TGTGCCAGCCGGGGAGTTAATGAGCAGTTCTTC
TRBD2	TRBJ2-1	TRBV7-3	NA	CASSSAGPSYNEQFF	TGTGCCAGCAGCTCAGCGGGGCCCTCCTACAATGAGCAGTTCTTC
NA	TRBJ2-7	TRBV4-1	NA	CASSQVPGPGLSYEQYF	TGCGCCAGCAGCCAAGTACCGGGACCCGGACTATCCTACGAGCAGTACTTC
NA	TRBJ1-5	TRBV4-2	NA	CASSQSLIGSQPQHF	TGTGCCAGCAGCCAAAGTCTTATCGGGAGTCAGCCCCAGCATTTT
NA	TRBJ2-1	TRBV11-2	NA	CASSLARGNEQFF	TGTGCCAGCAGCTTAGCCCGAGGGAATGAGCAGTTCTTC
TRBD1	TRBJ1-4	TRBV4-2	NA	CASSQAGFGTGGWDEKLFF	TGTGCCAGCAGCCAAGCCGGCTTTGGGACAGGGGGCTGGGATGAAAAACTGTTTTTT
NA	TRBJ2-7	TRBV3-1/TRBV3-2	NA	CASSQETPSYEQYF	TGTGCCAGCAGCCAAGAGACACCATCCTACGAGCAGTACTTC
TRBD2	TRBJ2-7	TRBV4-2	many	CASSQLAGEAYEQYF	TGTGCCAGCAGCCAATTAGCGGGAGAAGCCTACGAGCAGTACTTC
NA	TRBJ2-7	TRBV7-2	few	CASSLAGLATYEQYF	TGTGCCAGCAGCTTAGCGGGACTGGCAACCTACGAGCAGTACTTC
TRBD2	TRBJ2-7	TRBV28	NA	CASSVAGGGSYEQYF	TGTGCCAGCAGCGTAGCGGGAGGGGGATCCTACGAGCAGTACTTC
NA	TRBJ2-1	TRBV3-1/TRBV3-2	NA	CASSQDRIIISSYNEQFF	TGTGCCAGCAGCCAGGACAGAATTATTATAAGCTCCTACAATGAGCAGTTCTTC
NA	TRBJ2-2	TRBV11-3	once	CASSLEGTNTGELFF	TGTGCCAGCAGCTTAGAGGGCACGAACACCGGGGAGCTGTTTTTT
NA	TRBJ2-1	TRBV7-2	NA	CASSSRGSYHEQFF	TGTGCCAGCAGCTCCCGGGGGTCTTATCATGAGCAGTTCTTC
NA	TRBJ1-2	TRBV7-8	few	CASSIRERGNYGYTF	TGTGCCAGCAGCATCAGAGAGAGGGGGAACTATGGCTACACCTTC
NA	TRBJ1-1	TRBV25-1	NA	CASRKTANTEAFF	TGTGCCAGCAGAAAAACAGCGAACACTGAAGCTTTCTTT
NA	TRBJ2-1	TRBV5-4	NA	CASSFGAINEQFF	TGTGCCAGCAGCTTTGGGGCAATCAATGAGCAGTTCTTC
TRBD2	TRBJ2-7	TRBV6-4	NA	CASRQKNNSGAPSYEQYF	TGTGCCAGCAGACAAAAGAACAATAGCGGGGCCCCCTCCTACGAGCAGTACTTC
NA	TRBJ2-7	TRBV24-1	few	CATSDLGGRIQYEQYF	TGTGCCACCAGTGACCTGGGAGGACGGATACAATACGAGCAGTACTTC
NA	TRBJ2-3	TRBV24-1	NA	CATASITDTQYF	TGTGCCACCGCGTCTATCACAGATACGCAGTATTTT
NA	TRBJ2-7	TRBV6-5	NA	CASRKRAALVYEQYF	TGTGCCAGCAGGAAAAGAGCGGCCCTTGTGTACGAGCAGTACTTC
TRBD2	TRBJ2-1	TRBV19	NA	CASSRAGLAGVGSYNEQFF	TGTGCCAGTAGTCGAGCGGGGCTAGCGGGAGTAGGTTCCTACAATGAGCAGTTCTTC
TRBD2	TRBJ2-5	TRBV27	few	CASSLFRLAGGEYQETQYF	TGTGCCAGCAGTTTATTTAGGCTAGCGGGAGGAGAGTACCAAGAGACCCAGTACTTC
NA	TRBJ2-7	TRBV7-2	NA	CASSLYSFEQYF	TGTGCCAGCAGCTTATACAGTTTCGAGCAGTACTTC
TRBD1	TRBJ1-5	TRBV7-2	NA	CASSHRRGDQPQHF	TGTGCCAGCAGCCACCGCAGGGGGGATCAGCCCCAGCATTTT
TRBD2	TRBJ2-3	TRBV2	NA	CASSVRLAAGDTQYF	TGTGCCAGCAGTGTTAGACTAGCGGCTGGGGATACGCAGTATTTT
TRBD1	TRBJ1-1	TRBV11-3	NA	CASSLNRDRGNTEAFF	TGTGCCAGCAGCTTGAACCGGGACAGGGGTAACACTGAAGCTTTCTTT
NA	TRBJ1-2	TRBV28	NA	CGTSFSNYGYTF	TGTGGAACGTCCTTCAGTAACTATGGCTACACCTTC
TRBD2	TRBJ2-5	TRBV18	NA	CASSPTSGRETQYF	TGTGCCAGCTCACCCACTAGCGGGAGAGAGACCCAGTACTTC
TRBD2	TRBJ2-1	TRBV5-1	few	CASSQLAGGTSSYNEQFF	TGCGCCAGCAGTCAACTAGCGGGAGGTACGAGCTCCTACAATGAGCAGTTCTTC
TRBD2	TRBJ2-1	TRBV7-8	NA	CATRPRRTSGFYNEQFF	TGTGCCACCAGACCCAGGCGGACTAGCGGATTCTACAATGAGCAGTTCTTC
TRBD2	TRBJ2-7	TRBV5-4	few	CASSLGTSNYYEQYF	TGTGCCAGCAGCTTGGGGACTAGCAATTACTACGAGCAGTACTTC
NA	TRBJ2-1	TRBV14	NA	CASSPPWGRESYNEQFF	TGTGCCAGCAGCCCCCCTTGGGGCAGGGAATCCTACAATGAGCAGTTCTTC
TRBD1	TRBJ2-2	TRBV3-1/TRBV3-2	few	CASSSRTGTGELFF	TGTGCCAGCAGCTCCCGGACAGGTACCGGGGAGCTGTTTTTT
NA	TRBJ1-1	TRBV18	NA	CASSPTGRDTEAFF	TGTGCCAGCTCACCAACAGGGAGGGACACTGAAGCTTTCTTT
TRBD1	TRBJ1-2	TRBV7-9	NA	CASSEPTRGQNYGYYGYTF	TGTGCCAGCAGCGAGCCCACTAGGGGACAGAACTACGGCTACTATGGCTACACCTTC
TRBD2	TRBJ2-3	TRBV5-4	NA	CASSDGLAGGSLYF	TGTGCCAGCAGCGATGGACTAGCGGGAGGCTCCTTGTATTTT
NA	TRBJ1-2	TRBV20-1	few	CSARGGGGYTF	TGCAGTGCTAGGGGGGGAGGTGGCTACACCTTC
NA	TRBJ1-4	TRBV6-5	NA	CASSPLGAGNEKLFF	TGTGCCAGCAGTCCTCTGGGGGCGGGTAATGAAAAACTGTTTTTT
TRBD1	TRBJ1-5	TRBV2	NA	CASSGQGAGNQPQHF	TGTGCCAGCAGTGGACAGGGGGCGGGCAATCAGCCCCAGCATTTT
TRBD2	TRBJ2-1	TRBV6-1	once	CATGSAGMSPNEQFF	TGTGCCACCGGCTCAGCGGGAATGTCCCCCAATGAGCAGTTCTTC
TRBD1	TRBJ2-2	TRBV27	once	CASRQGRNTGELFF	TGTGCCAGCCGACAGGGGAGGAACACCGGGGAGCTGTTTTTT
TRBD1	TRBJ1-2	TRBV19	NA	CASSLSGTGSLYGYTF	TGTGCCAGTAGTTTATCGGGGACAGGGTCCCTATATGGCTACACCTTC
NA	TRBJ1-1	TRBV28	once	CASSLSSIPEAFF	TGTGCCAGCAGTTTATCGTCTATTCCGGAAGCTTTCTTT
TRBD1	TRBJ2-1	TRBV28	NA	CASMAGGRNEQFF	TGTGCCAGCATGGCAGGGGGTAGGAATGAGCAGTTCTTC
TRBD1	TRBJ1-4	TRBV7-9	NA	CASSLDGTGGEKLFF	TGTGCCAGCAGCTTAGACGGGACAGGGGGTGAAAAACTGTTTTTT
TRBD1	TRBJ1-4	TRBV5-4	few	CATRDRVAGKLFF	TGTGCCACCCGGGACAGGGTTGCAGGAAAACTGTTTTTT
NA	TRBJ2-3	TRBV28	many	CASSPRLVWPDTQYF	TGTGCCAGCAGTCCACGTCTAGTATGGCCAGATACGCAGTATTTT
NA	TRBJ1-1	TRBV10-3	NA	CAIRRTLNTEAFF	TGTGCCATCAGGAGGACATTGAACACTGAAGCTTTCTTT
NA	TRBJ2-1	TRBV19	NA	CASSTLGGGIYNEQFF	TGTGCCAGTAGCACCCTCGGGGGAGGAATTTACAATGAGCAGTTCTTC
NA	TRBJ2-4	TRBV6-5	NA	CASRSTVAKNIQYF	TGTGCCAGCAGATCGACAGTAGCCAAAAACATTCAGTACTTC